The next 28 T cell receptor beta chains were all read from a single sample in a study of blood T cell repertoires in COVID-19. The method was immunoSEQ multiplex PCR; TCRdb's version includes in-frame clones alone and lacks a portion of them. The table shows 150,000 to 200,000 clones, with about 86% occurring only once. Sequenced input: peripheral blood. The receptor set was obtained from a woman aged 80 or over with acute or convalescent COVID-19.

This clone was detected only a few times. The chain is built from TRBV5-1 and TRBJ2-1; TRBD2 aligns across 11 bases. CDR1 is SGHRS, CDR2 YFSETQ, per germline. The ends lost 2 bases at V and 6 bases at J; junction bases unmatched: 4. The CDR3 has 15 amino acids. For the CDR3, the DNA is TGCGCCAGCAGCTTTGGTAGCGGGGGGGGCAATGAGCAGTTCTTC. Amino acid sequence: CASSFGSGGGNEQFF.

The V gene is TRBV11-2, the J gene TRBJ1-4; 7 nucleotides agree with TRBD1. Germline CDR1 SGHAT, CDR2 FQNNGV. The CDR3 runs 15 residues. V was pared by 6 bases and J by 4 bases, with 8 bases of the junction left unmatched. The CDR3: CASRRPGQLNEKLFF. In DNA, the CDR3 is TGTGCCAGCAGGCGGCCGGGACAGCTTAATGAAAAACTGTTTTTT.

This chain joins TRBV5-6 and TRBJ2-2, with D possibly TRBD2 on 5 matching bases. Germline loops: CDR1 SGHDT, CDR2 YYEEEE. This CDR3 is 16 amino acids long. V was trimmed by 7 bases and J by 0 bases, leaving 16 bases between them. This CDR3 is CASLDFGKTNTGELFF. CDR3 DNA sequence: TGTGCCAGCCTGGACTTCGGGAAAACGAACACCGGGGAGCTGTTTTTT.

The chain carries TRBV6-5 and TRBJ1-4; D unclear. Germline V gene sequence: CDR1 MNHEY, CDR2 SVGAGI. The CDR3 is made up of 16 amino acids. V lost 0 bases, J lost 0 bases, and 8 bases lay in between. CDR3 loop: CASSYSYRATNEKLFF. The CDR3 nucleotides read TGTGCCAGCAGTTACTCGTACCGGGCAACTAATGAAAAACTGTTTTTT.

V is TRBV4-1 and J is TRBJ2-2; 11 nucleotides align to TRBD2. Germline lookup yields CDR1 MGHRA and CDR2 YSYEKL. This CDR3 spans 16 amino acids. V gave up 3 bases and J gave up 5 bases; unmatched junction bases: 5. CDR3 DNA: TGCGCCAGCAGCCACCTGAGACTAGCGGGAACCGGGGAGCTGTTTTTT. This sequence encodes CASSHLRLAGTGELFF.

This clone occurred once. This chain links TRBV6-5 with TRBJ2-5; D is possibly TRBD1 (6 bases). CDR3 length: 15 amino acids. From germline, CDR1 is MNHEY and CDR2 SVGAGI. V gave up 2 bases and J gave up 1 base, with 11 bases separating them. The CDR3 DNA reads TGTGCCAGCAGTTACCTACAGGGTTTCCAAGAGACCCAGTACTTC. Its protein product is CASSYLQGFQETQYF.

V and J are TRBV30 and TRBJ2-7, with no clear D. The CDR3 is made up of 13 amino acids. V was clipped by 0 bases and J by 0 bases, with 6 bases between them. CDR1 GTSNPN and CDR2 SVGIG come from the germline V gene (reference sequence). CDR3 residues: CAWSVRSSYEQYF. In DNA, the CDR3 is TGTGCCTGGAGTGTACGTAGCTCCTACGAGCAGTACTTC.

V gene TRBV29-1 combines with J gene TRBJ1-1; TRBD1 aligns across 7 bases. CDR1 SQVTM and CDR2 ANQGSEA come from the germline V gene. The junction had 1 base not matched to a gene; V was cut back by 1 base and J by 5 bases. This CDR3 is 12 amino acids long. The CDR3 reads CSVEGQGTEAFF. The CDR3 bases are TGCAGCGTTGAAGGACAGGGTACTGAAGCTTTCTTT.

The V gene is TRBV7-9, the J gene TRBJ2-3; possible D gene TRBD1, 5 bases. CDR3 size: 13 residues. Trimming took 5 bases from V and 6 from J, leaving 12 bases between them. CDR1 SEHNR and CDR2 FQNEAQ come from the germline V gene (reference sequence). CDR3 sequence (DNA): TGTGCCAGCAGCCCTATGGGGCGGGATACGCAGTATTTT. The encoded protein is CASSPMGRDTQYF. Using reference TRBV7-9 and TRBJ2-3 for the parts outside the CDR3, the full variable domain is DTGVSQNPRHKITKRGQNVTFRCDPISEHNRLYWYRQTLGQGPEFLTYFQNEAQLEKSRLLSDRFSAERPKGSFSTLEIQRTEQGDSAMYLCASSPMGRDTQYFGPGTRLTVL.

The rearrangement links TRBV10-3 to TRBJ1-2; TRBD1 matches 8 bases. The CDR3 spans 12 residues. CDR1 and CDR2 (germline): ENHRY, SYGVKD. The trim removed 9 bases at V and 6 bases at J, leaving 6 bases unmatched. The CDR3 DNA reads TGTGCCATTCAGGGGGCCGCAAATGGCTACACCTTC. The encoded protein is CAIQGAANGYTF.

The chain has TRBV27 and TRBJ1-2; 11 nucleotides align to TRBD1. Germline V gene data show CDR1 as MNHEY and CDR2 as SMNVEV (reference sequence). The ends lost 6 bases at V and 0 bases at J; junction bases unmatched: 6. The CDR3 sequence is 16 residues long. CDR3 nucleotide sequence: TGTGCCAGCAGATCCGGGACAGGGGGTTCTAACTATGGCTACACCTTC. Protein: CASRSGTGGSNYGYTF.

The chain uses TRBV7-2 and TRBJ1-2, with 11 bases lining up with TRBD1. Trimming removed 4 bases from V and 4 bases from J; junction bases left unmatched: 5. The CDR3 is 15 amino acids. Germline values: CDR1 SGHTA, CDR2 FQGNSA. The CDR3 spells CASSSGQGAIYGYTF. CDR3 nucleotides: TGTGCCAGCAGCTCAGGACAGGGGGCTATCTATGGCTACACCTTC.

A remark on this clone: At one boundary the junction diverges from the germline segment, which might be a read error. The chain uses TRBV29-1 and TRBJ2-4; tentative D call: TRBD1 (5 bases). Germline-derived CDR1 and CDR2 are SQVTM and ANQGSEA. This CDR3 region has 10 residues. The CDR3 DNA reads TGCAGCGTTGGAGACAGAGTTAGGAGCTTC. Translation: CSVGDRVRSF.

The chain combines TRBV19 with TRBJ1-2; the D gene is possibly TRBD1 (6 bases). CDR1 LNHDA and CDR2 SQIVND come from the germline V gene (reference sequence). Trimming stripped 4 bases from V and 4 bases from J, with 7 bases between. The CDR3 spans 12 residues. CDR3 DNA sequence: TGTGCCAGTAGTACGGACAGCTATGGCTACACCTTC. Translation: CASSTDSYGYTF.

The chain has TRBV4-2 and TRBJ1-2; the D gene is possibly TRBD1 (5 bases). This CDR3 region has 14 residues. Germline V CDR1 and CDR2: LGHNA, YNFKEQ. V was clipped by 0 bases and J by 4 bases, with 9 bases between them. This CDR3 is CASSQETGGYGYTF. Written as DNA, the CDR3 is TGTGCCAGCAGCCAAGAAACGGGGGGCTATGGCTACACCTTC.

V gene TRBV27 combines with J gene TRBJ1-6; 9 bases fit TRBD1. The CDR3 covers 14 residues. CDR1 and CDR2 from the germline V gene are MNHEY and SMNVEV (reference sequence). V dropped 3 bases and J dropped 9; count of bases not matched to a gene: 3. CDR3: CASSFATGGSPLHF. The CDR3 nucleotides read TGTGCCAGCAGTTTCGCGACAGGGGGTTCACCCCTCCACTTT.

This rearrangement joins TRBV24-1 to TRBJ2-7; 9 bases are shared with TRBD2. The V gene's germline CDR1 is KGHDR and CDR2 SFDVKD. This CDR3 has 15 amino acids. The V and J ends lost 4 bases and 2 bases, in that order; junction bases with no gene match: 5. The CDR3 DNA reads TGTGCCACCAGTGACTTGCGGGAGGGTACCTACGAGCAGTACTTC. Translated: CATSDLREGTYEQYF.

Only one count was recorded for this clone. The chain links TRBV5-6 to TRBJ2-7; D not certain. CDR1 and CDR2 from the germline V gene are SGHDT and YYEEEE. V shed 2 bases and J shed 6 bases, with 9 bases lying between them. CDR3 length: 12 residues. The CDR3 here is CASSLPSTEQYF. As DNA, the CDR3 is TGTGCCAGCAGCTTACCGTCTACCGAGCAGTACTTC.

This clone was observed a few times. J is TRBJ1-5 and V is TRBV24-1; 8 bases match TRBD1. Germline trimming cut 4 bases from V and 5 bases from J; bases unmatched to any gene: 6. CDR1 and CDR2 from the germline V gene are KGHDR and SFDVKD. The CDR3 is made up of 15 amino acids. CDR3 in DNA: TGTGCCACCAGTGACCAGGGGGCAGGAGATCAGCCCCAGCATTTT. Translated: CATSDQGAGDQPQHF.

The chain links TRBV5-5 to TRBJ1-6; tentative D call: TRBD1 (6 bases). Trimming took 5 bases from V and 5 from J, leaving 17 bases between them. The length of the CDR3 is 16 residues. CDR1 and CDR2 (germline): SGHKS, YYEKEE (reference sequence). The CDR3 DNA reads TGTGCCAGCAGTCCCGACAGGACGTTGGATAATTCACCCCTCCACTTT. Translation: CASSPDRTLDNSPLHF.

This clone was seen a handful of times. CDR3 residues: CASSISQATNSPLHF. CDR3 nucleotides: TGTGCCAGTAGTATTTCACAGGCCACTAATTCACCCCTCCACTTT. This chain links TRBV19 with TRBJ1-6; perhaps TRBD1 as D (5 bases). The CDR3 is 15 amino acids. Trimming left V 3 bases short and J 6 bases short, with 12 bases between. Germline assignment: CDR1 LNHDA and CDR2 SQIVND (reference sequence).

The rearrangement joins TRBV5-8 to TRBJ2-7, with TRBD2 matching over 8 bases. Germline loops: CDR1 SGHTS, CDR2 YDEGEE. With 0 bases clipped from V and 2 bases from J, the junction kept 7 bases outside the gene matches. This CDR3 comprises 16 residues. CDR3 sequence reads: CASSLAGGARAYEQYF. The CDR3 nucleotides are TGTGCCAGCAGCTTGGCCGGGGGGGCCCGTGCCTACGAGCAGTACTTC.

This rearrangement joins TRBV5-5 to TRBJ2-2; 8 bases are shared with TRBD2. Germline V gene sequence: CDR1 SGHKS, CDR2 YYEKEE (reference sequence). V lost 5 bases to trimming and J lost 2 bases; unmatched junction nucleotides: 2. There are 14 residues in the CDR3. This CDR3 reads CASSSGDNTGELFF. CDR3 nucleotides: TGTGCCAGCAGTAGCGGGGATAACACCGGGGAGCTGTTTTTT.

This chain joins TRBV27 and TRBJ2-1; D perhaps matches TRBD2 (6 bases). Germline-derived CDR1 and CDR2 are MNHEY and SMNVEV (reference sequence). The CDR3 extends over 15 amino acids. Between the trimmed V and J ends, which lost 7 bases and 2 bases, there was a span of 15 bases. CDR3 loop: CASTLLGGPYNEQFF. The CDR3, as DNA: TGTGCCAGCACTCTATTGGGGGGTCCCTACAATGAGCAGTTCTTC.

Here the CDR3 DNA reads TGTGCCAGCTCACCAGGCTGGAACACTGAAGCTTTCTTT. Translation gives CASSPGWNTEAFF. This chain joins TRBV18 and TRBJ1-1; D call uncertain. Per germline, CDR1 KGHSH and CDR2 LQKENI. The CDR3 has 13 amino acids. The V and J ends lost 2 bases and 1 base respectively, with 5 bases between them.

This clone occurred a few times. The V gene is TRBV6-2 or TRBV6-3, the J gene TRBJ2-7; 10 bases agree with TRBD2. Germline V gives CDR1 MNHEY, CDR2 SVGEGT. CDR3 length equals 18 residues. The ends lost 2 bases at V and 4 bases at J; junction bases unmatched: 14. CDR3 DNA: TGTGCCAGCAGTTACCGGGCTAGCGGGAGAGGATTGGAGTACGAGCAGTACTTC. Translated: CASSYRASGRGLEYEQYF.

V and J are TRBV2 and TRBJ2-7; TRBD2 agrees at 9 bases. Germline loops: CDR1 SNHLY, CDR2 FYNNEI. V dropped 3 bases and J dropped 6; count of bases not matched to a gene: 9. The CDR3 is 15 amino acids. The DNA for the CDR3 is TGTGCCAGCAGTGATGGCGGGAGGGCGTTGGTCGAGCAGTACTTC. It is translated as CASSDGGRALVEQYF.

This clone was counted only a few times. The chain employs TRBV27 and TRBJ1-6, with D hard to call. Germline CDR1 reads MNHEY; CDR2 reads SMNVEV (reference sequence). The CDR3 covers 14 residues. Trimming shortened V by 5 bases and J by 8 bases, and 13 bases separated the two germline ends. The DNA of the CDR3 is TGTGCCAGCAGTCGAGGAGTAGCGGATTCACCCCTCCACTTT. Protein product: CASSRGVADSPLHF.